This T cell receptor beta chain was retrieved from a study of early T cells in non-severe SARS-CoV-2 infection (dated by TCRdb to 2020 to 2022). As for the study more broadly: Because TCR sequencing relied on bulk RNA taken from unsorted whole blood, pairing of alpha and beta chains was not possible. What the authors observed across the whole study: VDJdb matching was skewed toward anti-spike CD8 responses and likely underestimated virus-specific expansions by missing private and CD4 specificities.

The receptor library was made with 5' RACE. The instrument was a NextSeq 500. Unique molecular identifiers were attached to individual cDNA molecules in the TCR library protocol so that sequencing error and PCR bias could be corrected. Both TCR alpha and beta chains were sequenced, and tight co-correlation was observed between alpha and beta sequence abundances in each sample. As for the original processing: V gene, J gene and CDR3 annotation of TCR sequences was performed with Decombinator V4. TCRs were defined as expanded if a significant change between any two time points was detected under a Poisson model with p below 0.0001. Abundances of TCRs were expressed as counts per million after normalisation to the total number of TCRs sequenced in each sample. TRAV1-2 paired with TRAJ12, TRAJ20 or TRAJ33 defined MAIT TCRs, while TRAV10 paired with TRAJ18 defined iNKT TCRs. VDJdb, accessed 1 November 2021, was searched for CMV, EBV and SARS-CoV-2 annotated TCRs, excluding TCRs annotated for multiple antigens. The public reads were reprocessed in TCRdb via fastp at Q25 and MiXCR, keeping in-frame beta chains. Each entry merges the rows of one CDR3 protein and shows their most common DNA and genes. The V and J calls follow TCRdb's processing rather than the paper's. The sample profile shows 59,000 or so distinct CDR3 sequences; roughly 12% of them were found once. Jointly, the top ten make up roughly 1.4% of the sample.

This clonotype has just a few counts. What this receptor recognizes is not known. Base qualities are missing; no much larger clone stands one base away. The CDR3 runs 14 residues from the cysteine to the phenylalanine. The entry retains the CDR3 DNA only, 42 bases that are in frame from base 1. V has 3 bases trimmed and J has 5 bases trimmed; junction bases matching no gene number 5. This was a case-control study nested in a cohort of healthcare workers in London, UK, who had nasopharyngeal swab PCR tests and blood samples taken every week. Healthcare workers were recruited during the week of the UK lockdown, between 23 and 31 March 2020, and followed weekly for up to 16 weeks.

Source: whole blood, taken at baseline. This clonotype was obtained from an adult who was a healthcare worker with PCR-confirmed SARS-CoV-2 infection or an uninfected control (not recorded which). The sequence is built from TRBV12-3 or TRBV12-4 and TRBJ2-7; 9 nucleotides in the junction match TRBD2. CDR3 reads: CASSFVAGDNEQYF. The DNA reads as follows: TGTGCCAGCAGTTTCGTAGCGGGGGACAACGAGCAGTACTTC.